These 14 T cell receptor beta chains originate from one sample sequenced in a study of vaccination effects on CD4 cells after COVID-19. CD4+ T cells specific for antigen were expanded with viral peptide pools by the ViraFEST assay before sequencing. Investigators separated out CD4+ T cells once more than nine days of culture had passed. Every participant took two doses of the BNT162b2 or mRNA-1273 vaccine. Their specific antigens are unknown. Some clones are missing from TCRdb's copy, which holds only in-frame ones; the method was immunoSEQ multiplex PCR. The sample lists roughly 59,000 clones, 78% occurring once. This material consisted of CD4+ T cells from PBMCs cultured with HCoV-OC43 spike peptides, taken after COVID-19 vaccination. Subset described: HCoV-OC43 spike overlapping peptide pool stimulation. The receptors stem from a human donor who received a COVID-19 vaccine.

The chain joins TRBV6-5 to TRBJ2-1; possibly TRBD1 or TRBD2 for D (5 bases each). V dropped 8 bases and J dropped 8 bases, with 22 bases sitting between them. Germline assignment: CDR1 MNHEY and CDR2 SVGAGI. The CDR3 covers 15 residues. The CDR3 loop reads CASRGRGRISDEQFF. For the CDR3, the DNA is TGTGCCAGCCGGGGAAGGGGACGTATAAGCGATGAGCAGTTCTTC.

The chain joins TRBV29-1 to TRBJ2-6; D is uncertain. CDR3 length equals 15 residues. V lost 2 bases, J lost 0 bases, and 8 bases lay in between. Germline V gives CDR1 SQVTM, CDR2 ANQGSEA. CDR3 amino acids: CSVEFSRSGANVLTF. The CDR3 region has the DNA TGCAGCGTTGAATTCTCTCGCTCTGGGGCCAACGTCCTGACTTTC.

The chain is built from TRBV7-9 and TRBJ2-1; 8 bases align to TRBD2. V dropped 8 bases and J dropped 1; count of bases not matched to a gene: 7. Germline CDR1 reads SEHNR; CDR2 reads FQNEAQ (reference sequence). This CDR3 is built from 15 residues. CDR3 loop: CASPLAGKSYNEQFF. The DNA of the CDR3 is TGTGCCAGCCCCTTAGCGGGGAAATCCTACAATGAGCAGTTCTTC.

The chain employs TRBV10-1 and TRBJ2-1; D unclear. This CDR3 has 16 amino acids. The germline V gene has CDR1 WNHNN and CDR2 SYGVQD (reference sequence). Deletions cut 0 bases from V and 2 bases from J, with 11 bases between. Written as DNA, the CDR3 is TGCGCCAGCAGTGAGTCTCCAGCCGTGACCTACAATGAGCAGTTCTTC. Translated: CASSESPAVTYNEQFF.

J is TRBJ1-1 and V is TRBV5-1, with TRBD1 identical over 10 bases. Germline assignment: CDR1 SGHRS and CDR2 YFSETQ. The CDR3 spans 14 residues. With V trimmed by 4 bases and J by 4 bases, 4 bases remained unmatched. The CDR3 spells CASSQTGGGTEAFF. The CDR3 nucleotides read TGCGCCAGCAGCCAGACAGGGGGCGGCACTGAAGCTTTCTTT.

In this sample, this clone turned up a few times. J is TRBJ2-7 and V is TRBV10-2, with unresolved D. CDR1 is WSHSY, CDR2 SAAADI, per germline. V dropped 6 bases and J dropped 0 bases, with 6 bases sitting between them. The CDR3 consists of 12 residues. In DNA form, the CDR3 reads TGCGCCAGCAGCTCCAGCTCCTACGAGCAGTACGTC. Translated: CASSSSSYEQYV.

The chain carries TRBV28 and TRBJ1-2, with TRBD1 matching over 8 bases. The germline gives CDR1 MDHEN, CDR2 SYDVKM. The length of the CDR3 is 17 residues. After removal of 5 bases from V and 2 bases from J, the junction contained 13 bases not matched to a gene. Written as DNA, the CDR3 is TGTGCCAGCAGTCCTACTGGTGGACAGGGATGGAACTATGGCTACACCTTC. Translating gives CASSPTGGQGWNYGYTF.

This clone was observed a few times. The genes are TRBV3-1 (or the pseudogene TRBV3-2) and TRBJ1-6; D ambiguous. The CDR3 is 14 residues long. V was clipped by 4 bases and J by 5 bases, with 9 bases between them. CDR1 is LGHDT, CDR2 YNNKEL, per germline (reference sequence). The DNA of the CDR3 is TGTGCCAGCAGCCGTGGAGGGAATAATTCACCCCTCCACTTT. This sequence encodes CASSRGGNNSPLHF.

CDR3 sequence: CASSIRTGEKLFF. The DNA for the CDR3 is TGTGCCAGCAGTATTAGGACAGGAGAAAAACTGTTTTTT. V and J are TRBV27 and TRBJ1-4; TRBD1 matches at 7 bases. This CDR3 contains 13 residues. Unmatched junction bases numbered 5, after V lost 5 bases and J lost 8 bases. The germline V gene has CDR1 MNHEY and CDR2 SMNVEV (reference sequence).

The chain has TRBV4-1 and TRBJ2-4; the match to TRBD2 covers 8 bases. V shed 1 base, J shed 1 base, and the junction held 3 bases outside the gene matches. This CDR3 spans 16 amino acids. Per the germline V gene, CDR1 is MGHRA and CDR2 is YSYEKL. The CDR3 sequence is CASSQAGGGAKNIQYF. CDR3 nucleotide sequence: TGCGCCAGCAGCCAAGCGGGCGGGGGGGCCAAAAACATTCAGTACTTC.

The table lists this clone with a count of one. CDR3 protein: CATSEDNRGLETQYF. In DNA, the CDR3 is TGTGCCACCAGTGAGGATAACAGGGGGCTTGAGACCCAGTACTTC. The J gene is TRBJ2-5, the V gene TRBV24-1; TRBD1 matches at 9 bases. Trimming cost V 4 bases and J 5 bases; bases outside gene matches: 7. CDR3 length: 15 residues. The V gene's germline CDR1 is KGHDR and CDR2 SFDVKD.

This sequence joins TRBV24-1 and TRBJ2-3, with D possibly being TRBD2 (5 bases). The length of the CDR3 is 14 residues. Germline V gene lookup returns CDR1 KGHDR and CDR2 SFDVKD. Between the trimmed V and J ends, which lost 1 base and 6 bases, there was a span of 10 bases. This CDR3 reads CATSDLRGMDTQYF. In DNA, the CDR3 is TGTGCCACCAGTGATTTAAGAGGGATGGATACGCAGTATTTT.

There are a few counts of this clone. The chain carries TRBV24-1 and TRBJ2-3; 10 bases line up with TRBD2. The V segment lost 9 bases and the J segment 2 bases; nucleotides outside the gene matches: 1. Germline CDR1 and CDR2: KGHDR and SFDVKD. The CDR3 contains 13 residues. For the CDR3, the DNA is TGTGCCACCGGACTAGCGGCCACAGATACGCAGTATTTT. Protein product: CATGLAATDTQYF.

The CDR3 loop is CASSLVGGETDTQYF. DNA for the CDR3: TGTGCCAGCAGCTTGGTTGGGGGAGAAACAGATACGCAGTATTTT. The chain combines TRBV5-5 with TRBJ2-3; D tentatively fits TRBD1 or TRBD2 (5 bases each). CDR3 size: 15 residues. V lost 0 bases to trimming and J lost 3 bases, with 11 bases between them. The germline CDR1 and CDR2 sequences are SGHKS and YYEKEE (reference sequence).